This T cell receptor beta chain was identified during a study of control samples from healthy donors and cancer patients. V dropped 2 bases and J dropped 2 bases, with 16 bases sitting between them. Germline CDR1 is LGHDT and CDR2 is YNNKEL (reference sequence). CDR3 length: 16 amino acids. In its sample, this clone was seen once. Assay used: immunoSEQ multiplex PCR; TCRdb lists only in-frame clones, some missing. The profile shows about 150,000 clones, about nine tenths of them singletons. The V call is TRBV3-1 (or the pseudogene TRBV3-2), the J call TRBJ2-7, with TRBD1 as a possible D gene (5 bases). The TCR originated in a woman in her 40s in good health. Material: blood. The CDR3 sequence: CASSQTSWGSPYEQYF. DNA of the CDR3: TGTGCCAGCAGCCAAACATCTTGGGGCAGTCCCTACGAGCAGTACTTC.